The rows below give T cell receptor beta chains drawn from one sample of a study of control samples from healthy donors and cancer patients. Generated by immunoSEQ multiplex PCR, the TCRdb table keeps only in-frame clones and is missing some. The sample shows 100,000 to 150,000 clones, around 92% of them seen only once. Input material: PBMCs. These receptor sequences come from a man older than 75 with head and neck cancer. The CDR3 runs from the conserved cysteine through the conserved F or W. A D gene is named only where the DNA matches it firmly. Size values are once, few and many counts, or a class for expanded clones, and some rows have none.

j_call: TRBJ2-7; v_call: TRBV10-3; clone_size: NA; d_call: NA; cdr3_nt: TGTGCCATCAGCACCAGACAGGAACCCGGCTCCTACGAGCAGTACTTC; cdr3_aa: CAISTRQEPGSYEQYF
j_call: TRBJ1-2; v_call: TRBV5-1; clone_size: NA; d_call: NA; cdr3_nt: TGCGCCAGCAGCTTCCGAGGGCCGCAAAACCATGGCTACACCTTC; cdr3_aa: CASSFRGPQNHGYTF
j_call: TRBJ1-5; v_call: TRBV5-4; clone_size: NA; d_call: NA; cdr3_nt: TGTGCCAGCAGCTTGGGTAGGGAATCGGAATCCTCGAATCAGCCCCAGCATTTT; cdr3_aa: CASSLGRESESSNQPQHF
j_call: TRBJ1-1; v_call: TRBV19; clone_size: NA; d_call: NA; cdr3_nt: TGTGCCAGTAGTGGCGGGATCAACACTGAAGCTTTCTTT; cdr3_aa: CASSGGINTEAFF
j_call: TRBJ2-2; v_call: TRBV11-2; clone_size: NA; d_call: NA; cdr3_nt: TGTGCCAGCAGCCGCGTTTACGGGAACACCGGGGAGCTGTTTTTT; cdr3_aa: CASSRVYGNTGELFF
j_call: TRBJ1-1; v_call: TRBV9; clone_size: NA; d_call: NA; cdr3_nt: TGTGCCAGCAGCGTAGGTGTGGGAGGGACTGAAGCTTTCTTT; cdr3_aa: CASSVGVGGTEAFF
j_call: TRBJ1-1; v_call: TRBV30; clone_size: NA; d_call: NA; cdr3_nt: TGTGCCTGGAATGGACCTTTGGGTTTCTTT; cdr3_aa: CAWNGPLGFF
j_call: TRBJ2-7; v_call: TRBV5-4; clone_size: NA; d_call: TRBD1; cdr3_nt: TGTGCCAGCAGCCACATGACAGGGGCTTCGGGGGAGCAGTACTTC; cdr3_aa: CASSHMTGASGEQYF
j_call: TRBJ1-5; v_call: TRBV11-2; clone_size: once; d_call: NA; cdr3_nt: TGTGCCAGCAGCTTAATTGGTAATCAGCCCCAGCATTTT; cdr3_aa: CASSLIGNQPQHF
j_call: TRBJ1-3; v_call: TRBV6-5; clone_size: NA; d_call: TRBD1; cdr3_nt: TGTGCCAGCAGTAGGGGACAGCACTCTGGAAACACCATATATTTT; cdr3_aa: CASSRGQHSGNTIYF
j_call: TRBJ1-1; v_call: TRBV5-1; clone_size: NA; d_call: NA; cdr3_nt: TGCGCCAGCAGCTTGTCCTCGGAGAACACTGAAGCTTTCTTT; cdr3_aa: CASSLSSENTEAFF
j_call: TRBJ2-1; v_call: TRBV7-6; clone_size: once; d_call: NA; cdr3_nt: TGTGCCAGCAGCTTAATCCAGCGCTCCTACAATGAGCAGTTCTTC; cdr3_aa: CASSLIQRSYNEQFF
j_call: TRBJ1-4; v_call: TRBV6-5; clone_size: NA; d_call: NA; cdr3_nt: TGTGCCAGCAGTCCCGACACGGGGAGTTACGAAAAACTGTTTTTT; cdr3_aa: CASSPDTGSYEKLFF
j_call: TRBJ2-3; v_call: TRBV7-8; clone_size: NA; d_call: TRBD2; cdr3_nt: TGTGCCAGCAGCCCCCGTGGGGCTAGCGGGAAGAACACAGATACGCAGTATTTT; cdr3_aa: CASSPRGASGKNTDTQYF
j_call: TRBJ2-2; v_call: TRBV23-1; clone_size: few; d_call: NA; cdr3_nt: TGCGCCAGCCCATCTCTTGCAGTCCCGGGCACCGGGGAGCTGTTTTTT; cdr3_aa: CASPSLAVPGTGELFF
j_call: TRBJ1-1; v_call: TRBV11-2; clone_size: NA; d_call: NA; cdr3_nt: TGTGCCAGCAGCTCTCGCGCAGGGGATGACACTGAAGCTTTCTTT; cdr3_aa: CASSSRAGDDTEAFF
j_call: TRBJ2-2; v_call: TRBV10-2; clone_size: once; d_call: NA; cdr3_nt: TGCGCCAGCAGGAGATCAAGAGACACCGGGGAGCTGTTTTTT; cdr3_aa: CASRRSRDTGELFF
j_call: TRBJ1-1; v_call: TRBV29-1; clone_size: NA; d_call: NA; cdr3_nt: TGCAGCACTCGGGAGGGGGGGTACACTGAAGCTTTCTTT; cdr3_aa: CSTREGGYTEAFF
j_call: TRBJ1-1; v_call: TRBV28; clone_size: NA; d_call: NA; cdr3_nt: TGTGCCAGCACCACGCCCCGGGGGGGGATGGGGGTACGAGCTTTCTTT; cdr3_aa: CASTTPRGGMGVRAFF
j_call: TRBJ2-7; v_call: TRBV6-1; clone_size: few; d_call: NA; cdr3_nt: TGTGCCAGCAGTGAAGAACGGGACAACCGCTACGAGCAGTACTTC; cdr3_aa: CASSEERDNRYEQYF
j_call: TRBJ2-7; v_call: TRBV10-3; clone_size: NA; d_call: NA; cdr3_nt: TGTGCCATCAGTCGAGGGGACGACGCCTACGAGCAGTACTTC; cdr3_aa: CAISRGDDAYEQYF
j_call: TRBJ1-5; v_call: TRBV27; clone_size: once; d_call: NA; cdr3_nt: TGTGCCAGCAGTTTTAGAGGGAATCAGCCCCAGCATTTT; cdr3_aa: CASSFRGNQPQHF
j_call: TRBJ1-2; v_call: TRBV18; clone_size: NA; d_call: NA; cdr3_nt: TGTGCCAGCTCAGACAGTCCCTATGGCTACACCTTC; cdr3_aa: CASSDSPYGYTF
j_call: TRBJ1-5; v_call: TRBV6-5; clone_size: NA; d_call: NA; cdr3_nt: TGTGCCAGCAGTTACTCGAGTGGCAATCAGCCCCAGCATTTT; cdr3_aa: CASSYSSGNQPQHF
j_call: TRBJ2-5; v_call: TRBV2; clone_size: NA; d_call: TRBD2; cdr3_nt: TGTGCCAGCACCCGACTAGCGGTCCAAGAGACCCAGTACTTC; cdr3_aa: CASTRLAVQETQYF
j_call: TRBJ2-7; v_call: TRBV12-3/TRBV12-4; clone_size: few; d_call: TRBD1; cdr3_nt: TGTGCCAGCAGACAGGGGCCCCACGAGCAGTACTTC; cdr3_aa: CASRQGPHEQYF
j_call: TRBJ1-2; v_call: TRBV7-2; clone_size: NA; d_call: NA; cdr3_nt: TGTGCCAGCAGTAGGGCCGGGACCTATGGCTACACCTTC; cdr3_aa: CASSRAGTYGYTF
j_call: TRBJ1-1; v_call: TRBV4-3; clone_size: NA; d_call: NA; cdr3_nt: TGCGCCAGCAGCCAAGGGGCCGTGGCCCACACTGAAGCTTTCTTT; cdr3_aa: CASSQGAVAHTEAFF
j_call: TRBJ2-7; v_call: TRBV7-9; clone_size: NA; d_call: TRBD2; cdr3_nt: TGTGCCAGCAGCTTAGGGGGGGGGACCCTAAGCTCCTACGAGCAGTACTTC; cdr3_aa: CASSLGGGTLSSYEQYF
j_call: TRBJ2-7; v_call: TRBV5-1; clone_size: NA; d_call: TRBD1; cdr3_nt: TGCGCCAGCAGCAGGGGACAGGAGACCTACGAGCAGTACTTC; cdr3_aa: CASSRGQETYEQYF
j_call: TRBJ1-1; v_call: TRBV10-3; clone_size: NA; d_call: NA; cdr3_nt: TGTGCCATCAGGAAGACAGGCTCAATGGACACTGAAGCTTTCTTT; cdr3_aa: CAIRKTGSMDTEAFF
j_call: TRBJ1-2; v_call: TRBV6-5; clone_size: NA; d_call: NA; cdr3_nt: TGTGCCAGCAGCCCAGCGGGGGGGCTCAGCTATGGCTACACCTTC; cdr3_aa: CASSPAGGLSYGYTF
j_call: TRBJ1-1; v_call: TRBV6-5; clone_size: few; d_call: NA; cdr3_nt: TGTGCCAGCAGGAAACAGGGAATGAACACTGAAGCTTTCTTT; cdr3_aa: CASRKQGMNTEAFF
j_call: TRBJ2-3; v_call: TRBV7-9; clone_size: NA; d_call: TRBD2; cdr3_nt: TGTGCCAGCAGCCCTACTAGCGGGGGGGCAGATACGCAGTATTTT; cdr3_aa: CASSPTSGGADTQYF
j_call: TRBJ2-1; v_call: TRBV12-3/TRBV12-4; clone_size: NA; d_call: NA; cdr3_nt: TGTGCCAGCAGTTTCCGGGAGTCAAATGAGCAGTTCTTC; cdr3_aa: CASSFRESNEQFF
j_call: TRBJ2-3; v_call: TRBV5-1; clone_size: once; d_call: NA; cdr3_nt: TGCGCCAGCAGCCAGATCAACGGGGGACTCACAGATACGCAGTATTTT; cdr3_aa: CASSQINGGLTDTQYF
j_call: TRBJ2-2; v_call: TRBV10-1; clone_size: NA; d_call: NA; cdr3_nt: TGCGCCAGCCGTTCGGGGGCTCAGAACACCGGGGAGCTGTTTTTT; cdr3_aa: CASRSGAQNTGELFF
j_call: TRBJ1-2; v_call: TRBV30; clone_size: NA; d_call: NA; cdr3_nt: TGTGCCTGGAGTGTACAAGGACTCCTTGGCTACACCTTC; cdr3_aa: CAWSVQGLLGYTF
j_call: TRBJ1-2; v_call: TRBV5-6; clone_size: NA; d_call: TRBD1; cdr3_nt: TGTGCCAGCAGCCTCTTTGGGACAGGGGGTAACTATGGCTACACCTTC; cdr3_aa: CASSLFGTGGNYGYTF
j_call: TRBJ1-2; v_call: TRBV12-3/TRBV12-4; clone_size: NA; d_call: TRBD1; cdr3_nt: TGTGCCAGCAGTGACAGGGTAGGAGGCTACACCTTC; cdr3_aa: CASSDRVGGYTF
j_call: TRBJ1-1; v_call: TRBV27; clone_size: NA; d_call: NA; cdr3_nt: TGTGCCAGCAGTTTTGGAGCGAACACTGAAGCTTTCTTT; cdr3_aa: CASSFGANTEAFF
j_call: TRBJ1-3; v_call: TRBV5-1; clone_size: NA; d_call: NA; cdr3_nt: TGCGCCAGCAGCCCGTCGTCGGGAGGTGACACCATATATTTT; cdr3_aa: CASSPSSGGDTIYF
j_call: TRBJ2-5; v_call: TRBV5-4; clone_size: NA; d_call: NA; cdr3_nt: TGTGCCAGCAGCTTGTCTCCGGGGGAAGAGACCCAGTACTTC; cdr3_aa: CASSLSPGEETQYF
j_call: TRBJ1-1; v_call: TRBV6-5; clone_size: NA; d_call: NA; cdr3_nt: TGTGCCAGCAGTTACCAGACGCTCACTGAAGCTTTCTTT; cdr3_aa: CASSYQTLTEAFF
j_call: TRBJ2-5; v_call: TRBV18; clone_size: NA; d_call: TRBD1; cdr3_nt: TGTGCCAGCTCACCCGTCGGGACAGGGGTATCGGAGACCCAGTACTTC; cdr3_aa: CASSPVGTGVSETQYF
j_call: TRBJ1-5; v_call: TRBV2; clone_size: NA; d_call: NA; cdr3_nt: TGTGCCAGCAGACTCGAGGGGACCCAGCATTTT; cdr3_aa: CASRLEGTQHF
j_call: TRBJ1-2; v_call: TRBV9; clone_size: NA; d_call: TRBD1; cdr3_nt: TGTGCCAGCAGCGTCGGGACAGCTAGCCCGTCCTATGGCTACACCTTC; cdr3_aa: CASSVGTASPSYGYTF
j_call: TRBJ1-6; v_call: TRBV14; clone_size: NA; d_call: NA; cdr3_nt: TGTGCCAGCAGCCAATCCTCTTATCGTACACCCCTCCACTTT; cdr3_aa: CASSQSSYRTPLHF
j_call: TRBJ2-7; v_call: TRBV27; clone_size: NA; d_call: NA; cdr3_nt: TGTGCCAGCAGTTTTTTAGGGACCCACTACGAGCAGTACTTC; cdr3_aa: CASSFLGTHYEQYF
j_call: TRBJ2-5; v_call: TRBV5-4; clone_size: NA; d_call: NA; cdr3_nt: TGTGCCAGCAGCTTGGACCGGGAGACCCAGTACTTC; cdr3_aa: CASSLDRETQYF
j_call: TRBJ2-2; v_call: TRBV6-1; clone_size: once; d_call: TRBD1; cdr3_nt: TGTGCCAGCAGTGGCCGACAGGGGCCAAACACCGGGGAGCTGTTTTTT; cdr3_aa: CASSGRQGPNTGELFF
j_call: TRBJ1-4; v_call: TRBV18; clone_size: NA; d_call: NA; cdr3_nt: TGTGCCAGCTCACCGGTTGCGACTAATGAAAAACTGTTTTTT; cdr3_aa: CASSPVATNEKLFF
j_call: TRBJ2-5; v_call: TRBV6-6; clone_size: once; d_call: NA; cdr3_nt: TGTGCCAGCAGTTACTCGTCGGTACGAGAGACCCAGTACTTC; cdr3_aa: CASSYSSVRETQYF
j_call: TRBJ2-3; v_call: TRBV7-9; clone_size: NA; d_call: NA; cdr3_nt: TGTGCCAGCAGCTTAATACGCCAAACGCAGTATTTT; cdr3_aa: CASSLIRQTQYF
j_call: TRBJ1-2; v_call: TRBV5-8; clone_size: NA; d_call: NA; cdr3_nt: TGTGCCAGCAGCCCACCGAACTATGGCTACACCTTC; cdr3_aa: CASSPPNYGYTF
j_call: TRBJ1-2; v_call: TRBV29-1; clone_size: once; d_call: NA; cdr3_nt: TGCAGCGCGCGAGGGAGTAACTATGGCTACACCTTC; cdr3_aa: CSARGSNYGYTF
j_call: TRBJ2-5; v_call: TRBV19; clone_size: NA; d_call: NA; cdr3_nt: TGTGCCAGTAGTATGTTCGTCACCCAAGGGACCCAGTACTTC; cdr3_aa: CASSMFVTQGTQYF
j_call: TRBJ2-3; v_call: TRBV5-1; clone_size: NA; d_call: TRBD2; cdr3_nt: TGCGCCAGCAGCTTGAAACTAGCGGCCACAGATACGCAGTATTTT; cdr3_aa: CASSLKLAATDTQYF